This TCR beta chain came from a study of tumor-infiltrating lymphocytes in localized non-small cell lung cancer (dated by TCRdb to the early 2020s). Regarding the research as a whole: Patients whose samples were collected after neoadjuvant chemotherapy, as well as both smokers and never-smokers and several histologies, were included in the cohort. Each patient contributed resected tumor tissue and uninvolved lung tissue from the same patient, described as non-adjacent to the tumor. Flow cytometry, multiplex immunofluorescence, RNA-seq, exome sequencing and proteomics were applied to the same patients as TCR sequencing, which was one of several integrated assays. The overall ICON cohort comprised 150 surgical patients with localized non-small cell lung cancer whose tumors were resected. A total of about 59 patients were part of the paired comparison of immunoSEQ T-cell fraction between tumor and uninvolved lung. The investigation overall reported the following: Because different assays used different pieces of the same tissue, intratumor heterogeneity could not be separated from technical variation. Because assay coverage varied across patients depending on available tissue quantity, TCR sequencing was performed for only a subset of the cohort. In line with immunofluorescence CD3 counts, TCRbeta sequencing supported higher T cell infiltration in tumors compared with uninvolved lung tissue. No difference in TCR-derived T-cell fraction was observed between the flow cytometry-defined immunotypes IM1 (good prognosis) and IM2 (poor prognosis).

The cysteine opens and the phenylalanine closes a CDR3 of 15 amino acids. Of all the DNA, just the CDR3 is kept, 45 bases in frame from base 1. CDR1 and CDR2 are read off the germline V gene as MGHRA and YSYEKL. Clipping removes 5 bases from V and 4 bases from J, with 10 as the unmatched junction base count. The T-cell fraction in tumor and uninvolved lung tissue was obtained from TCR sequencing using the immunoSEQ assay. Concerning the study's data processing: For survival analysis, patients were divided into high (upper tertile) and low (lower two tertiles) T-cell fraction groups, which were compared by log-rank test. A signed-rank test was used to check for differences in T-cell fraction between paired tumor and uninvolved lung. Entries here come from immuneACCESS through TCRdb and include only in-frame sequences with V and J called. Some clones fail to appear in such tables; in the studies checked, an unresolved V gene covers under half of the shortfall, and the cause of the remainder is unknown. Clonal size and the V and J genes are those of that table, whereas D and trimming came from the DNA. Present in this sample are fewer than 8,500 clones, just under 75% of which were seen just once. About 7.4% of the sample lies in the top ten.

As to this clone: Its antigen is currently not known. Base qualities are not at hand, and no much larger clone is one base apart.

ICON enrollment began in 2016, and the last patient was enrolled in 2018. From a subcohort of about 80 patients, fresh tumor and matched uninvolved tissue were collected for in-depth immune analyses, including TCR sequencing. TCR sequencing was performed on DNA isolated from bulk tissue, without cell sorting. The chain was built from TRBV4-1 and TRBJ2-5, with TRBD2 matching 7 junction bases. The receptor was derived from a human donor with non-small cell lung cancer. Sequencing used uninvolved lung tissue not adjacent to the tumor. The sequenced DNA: TGCGCCAGCAGCTCAAGCTCAGGGAGGGGAGAGACCCAGTACTTC. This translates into CASSSSSGRGETQYF.